A selection of T cell receptor beta chains follows, all from one sample in a study of early T cells in non-severe SARS-CoV-2 infection. From the 5' RACE reads, TCRdb called clonotypes with MiXCR, one entry per CDR3 protein. The sample consists of roughly 53,000 distinct CDR3 sequences, roughly 8.7% of them appearing once. The source material was whole blood, sampled at baseline. Every receptor here comes from an adult who was a healthcare worker with PCR-confirmed SARS-CoV-2 infection or an uninfected control (not recorded which). Both conserved end residues are part of each CDR3. A D gene is named only where the DNA matches it firmly. Clone size appears in some rows only: once, few, many, or a class for an expanded clone.

V: TRBV11-2; D: .; J: TRBJ2-7; size: few; DNA: TGTGCCAGCAGCTTAGCATGGGGGGTGTCCTACGAGCAGTACTTC; CDR3: CASSLAWGVSYEQYF
V: TRBV3-1; D: .; J: TRBJ1-3; size: many; DNA: TGTGCCAGCAGCCAAGTGGTCAGTCTCGGAAACACCATATATTTT; CDR3: CASSQVVSLGNTIYF
V: TRBV7-9; D: .; J: TRBJ2-7; size: many; DNA: TGTGCCAGCAGCTTAGGGTTTAACTCCTACGAGCAGTACTTC; CDR3: CASSLGFNSYEQYF
V: TRBV5-8; D: TRBD1; J: TRBJ2-3; size: .; DNA: TGTGCCAGCAGCTTGCAGGGGGCCAGCACAGATACGCAGTATTTT; CDR3: CASSLQGASTDTQYF
V: TRBV6-1; D: .; J: TRBJ2-7; size: few; DNA: TGTGCCAGCATCGTAGGAACGCCGCCCTACGAGCAGTACTTC; CDR3: CASIVGTPPYEQYF
V: TRBV4-2; D: .; J: TRBJ2-5; size: many; DNA: TGTGCCAGCAGCCGGAAACCCACGGCAGTAGAAGAGACCCAGTACTTC; CDR3: CASSRKPTAVEETQYF
V: TRBV13; D: TRBD2; J: TRBJ2-5; size: .; DNA: TGTGCCAGCAGCGCACGGACTAGCGGGGACGAAGAGACCCAGTACTTC; CDR3: CASSARTSGDEETQYF
V: TRBV18; D: .; J: TRBJ2-5; size: many; DNA: TGTGCCAGCTCACCAGGAGAGACCCAGTACTTC; CDR3: CASSPGETQYF
V: TRBV19; D: .; J: TRBJ1-5; size: many; DNA: TGTGCCAGTAGTACTCCCCCTACAGGGAGCAATCAGCCCCAGCATTTT; CDR3: CASSTPPTGSNQPQHF
V: TRBV7-9; D: .; J: TRBJ2-2; size: .; DNA: TGTGCCAGCAGCTCGACAGTCTCGAACACCGGGGAGCTGTTTTTT; CDR3: CASSSTVSNTGELFF
V: TRBV30; D: .; J: TRBJ1-2; size: .; DNA: TGTGCCTGGAGTGTACAGAAATCGGGGGTCCCTTATGGCTACACCTTC; CDR3: CAWSVQKSGVPYGYTF
V: TRBV2; D: TRBD2; J: TRBJ2-5; size: many; DNA: TGTGCCAGCAGTCCTAGCGGGAAAGAGACCCAGTACTTC; CDR3: CASSPSGKETQYF
V: TRBV12-3/TRBV12-4; D: TRBD1; J: TRBJ2-7; size: many; DNA: TGTGCCAGCAGTTCCTCGACAGGGGCATACGAGCAGTACTTC; CDR3: CASSSSTGAYEQYF
V: TRBV7-9; D: TRBD1; J: TRBJ1-1; size: .; DNA: TGTGCCAGCAGCCTTCACGGGACAGTGAACACTGAAGCTTTCTTT; CDR3: CASSLHGTVNTEAFF
V: TRBV28; D: .; J: TRBJ1-4; size: few; DNA: TGTGCCAGCAGTTTTATCACGGGAACTAATGAAAAACTGTTTTTT; CDR3: CASSFITGTNEKLFF
V: TRBV19; D: .; J: TRBJ2-3; size: few; DNA: TGTGCCAGTCGAACGCGTAATACAGATACGCAGTATTTT; CDR3: CASRTRNTDTQYF
V: TRBV14; D: .; J: TRBJ2-7; size: few; DNA: TGTGCCAGCAGCCCGTCCAGGGGAGAGCGCGAGCAGTACTTC; CDR3: CASSPSRGEREQYF
V: TRBV7-9; D: TRBD2; J: TRBJ2-5; size: many; DNA: TGTGCCAGCAGCTTTTCACTAGCGGTCGGATTAGAGACCCAGTACTTC; CDR3: CASSFSLAVGLETQYF
V: TRBV7-9; D: TRBD2; J: TRBJ2-1; size: few; DNA: TGTGCCAGCAGCCGACTAGCAGACAATGAGCAGTTCTTC; CDR3: CASSRLADNEQFF
V: TRBV5-4; D: TRBD2; J: TRBJ2-3; size: .; DNA: TGTGCCAGCTCATGGCCGACTAGCGGGGGGACTAGCACAGATACGCAGTATTTT; CDR3: CASSWPTSGGTSTDTQYF
V: TRBV7-9; D: .; J: TRBJ1-2; size: few; DNA: TGTGCCAGCAGCTTTCATGCCACAGGGAGCAGGGGCTACACCTTC; CDR3: CASSFHATGSRGYTF
V: TRBV6-1; D: TRBD2; J: TRBJ2-3; size: few; DNA: TGTGCCAGCAGTGTCACGCCCCCGGGGACTAGCGGGCATCCACAGTATTTT; CDR3: CASSVTPPGTSGHPQYF
V: TRBV5-1; D: TRBD1; J: TRBJ2-2; size: few; DNA: TGCGCCAGCAGCCCGGGGACAGGGGCCCCCGGGGAGCTGTTTTTT; CDR3: CASSPGTGAPGELFF
V: TRBV28; D: .; J: TRBJ1-1; size: .; DNA: TGTGCCAGCAGTCCGCCCCGGGCTACTGAAGCTTTCTTT; CDR3: CASSPPRATEAFF
V: TRBV18; D: TRBD2; J: TRBJ2-1; size: .; DNA: TGTGCCAGCTCACCAGTGGGACTAGCGGGAGAAGAGCAGTTCTTC; CDR3: CASSPVGLAGEEQFF